A single sample gave rise to the 2 T cell receptor beta chains below, sequenced in a study of blood T cell repertoires in COVID-19. Sequencing used immunoSEQ multiplex PCR; TCRdb keeps in-frame clones, though not all of them. The sample gives a few hundred thousand clones, more than 85% of which show up once; more than 0.85% is in the top ten. Sequenced material: PBMCs or T cells enriched from blood (not recorded which). Receptors originate from a woman aged 40 to 50 who had been exposed to COVID-19.

The chain links TRBV6-5 to TRBJ1-4, with D unclear. V shed 5 bases and J shed 4 bases, with 14 bases lying between them. The CDR3 consists of 15 residues. CDR1 and CDR2 from the germline V gene are MNHEY and SVGAGI. The CDR3 bases are TGTGCCAGCAGTCGTTACGGGAGGGATAATGAAAAACTGTTTTTT. This gives the protein CASSRYGRDNEKLFF.

The chain combines TRBV5-1 with TRBJ1-5, with D uncertain. Germline V gene sequence: CDR1 SGHRS, CDR2 YFSETQ. V was trimmed by 0 bases and J by 5 bases, leaving 12 bases between them. The CDR3 consists of 15 residues. In DNA form, the CDR3 reads TGCGCCAGCAGCTTGGGAGGGTACACGGATCAGCCCCAGCATTTT. Amino acid sequence: CASSLGGYTDQPQHF. The complete variable domain, with remaining parts taken from reference TRBV5-1 and TRBJ1-5, reads KAGVTQTPRYLIKTRGQQVTLSCSPISGHRSVSWYQQTPGQGLQFLFEYFSETQRNKGNFPGRFSGRQFSNSRSEMNVSTLELGDSALYLCASSLGGYTDQPQHFGDGTRLSIL.